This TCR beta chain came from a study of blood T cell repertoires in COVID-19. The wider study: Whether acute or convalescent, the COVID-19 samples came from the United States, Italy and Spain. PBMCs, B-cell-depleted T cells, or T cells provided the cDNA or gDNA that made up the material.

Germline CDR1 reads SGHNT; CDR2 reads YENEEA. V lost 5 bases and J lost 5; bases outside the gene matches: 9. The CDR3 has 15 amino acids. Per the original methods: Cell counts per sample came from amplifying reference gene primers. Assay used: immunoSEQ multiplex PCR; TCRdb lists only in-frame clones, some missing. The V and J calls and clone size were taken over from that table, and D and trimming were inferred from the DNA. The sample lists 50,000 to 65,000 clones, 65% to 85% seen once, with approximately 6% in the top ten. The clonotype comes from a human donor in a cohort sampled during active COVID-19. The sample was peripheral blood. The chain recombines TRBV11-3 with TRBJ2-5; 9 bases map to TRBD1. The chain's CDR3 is CASSLGQGRLETQYF. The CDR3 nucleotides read TGTGCCAGCAGCCTTGGACAGGGGCGTTTGGAGACCCAGTACTTC.